This TCR beta chain derives from a study of blood T cell repertoires in COVID-19. Study at large: Material from acute and convalescent COVID-19 was sourced from the United States, Italy and Spain. Sources were T cells, B-cell-depleted T cells, or PBMCs; the material itself was cDNA or gDNA.

Per the authors' pipeline: Counts of nucleated cells, estimated from reference gene primer amplification, were obtained. TCRdb keeps only in-frame clones here, not all; method: immunoSEQ multiplex PCR. Clonal size and the V and J genes are those of that table, whereas D and trimming came from the DNA. The sample records over 45,000 clones, around four fifths being singletons. The CDR3 is 14 amino acids. Trimming at V came to 4 bases and at J to 5 bases, leaving 7 bases not matched to a gene. The germline V gene encodes CDR1 MNHEY and CDR2 SVGAGI. The receptor was isolated from a woman of 80 years or more with acute or convalescent COVID-19. The material sequenced was peripheral blood. The chain joins TRBV6-5 to TRBJ1-2, with 7 bases identical to TRBD1. Written as DNA, the CDR3 is TGTGCCAGCAGTTCCCCAAACAGGGGATATGGCTACACCTTC. This encodes CASSSPNRGYGYTF.